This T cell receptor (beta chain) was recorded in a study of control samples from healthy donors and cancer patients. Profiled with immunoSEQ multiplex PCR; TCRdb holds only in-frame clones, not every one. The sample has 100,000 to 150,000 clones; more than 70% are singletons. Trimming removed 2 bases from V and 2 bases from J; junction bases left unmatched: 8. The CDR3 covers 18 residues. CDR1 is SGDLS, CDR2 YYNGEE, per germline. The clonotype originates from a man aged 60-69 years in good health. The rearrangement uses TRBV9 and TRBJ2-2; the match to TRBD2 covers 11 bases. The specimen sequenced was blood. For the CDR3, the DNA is TGTGCCAGCAGCGTTCACACTAGCGGGGGTGCCAACACCGGGGAGCTGTTTTTT. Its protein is CASSVHTSGGANTGELFF.